Included here is one TCR beta chain sequence, with context. The protocol was immunoSEQ multiplex PCR, while the TCRdb copy is restricted to in-frame clones and leaves out a portion. The top ten clones hold around 2.6% of a sample with some 66,000 clones, around 93% of them seen once. CDR3 length equals 16 residues. Germline V lookup: CDR1 MDHEN, CDR2 SYDVKM. Trimming at V came to 6 bases and at J to 7 bases, leaving 7 bases not matched to a gene. This record comes from a study of blood T cell repertoires in COVID-19. Sequenced: peripheral blood. The V gene is TRBV28, the J gene TRBJ1-6, with 12 bases that match TRBD1. The sequence was obtained from an older man with active COVID-19. DNA of the CDR3: TGTGCCAGCAGGAGCCGGGACAGGGGGCTAAATTCACCCCTCCACTTT. Residues: CASRSRDRGLNSPLHF.